The 13 T cell receptor beta chains given below trace back to one sample, sequenced in a study of blood T cell repertoires in COVID-19. Profiled with immunoSEQ multiplex PCR; TCRdb holds only in-frame clones, not every one. The sample lists about 200,000 clones; roughly 85% were seen once. The specimen sequenced was PBMCs or T cells enriched from blood (not recorded which). The origin of the receptors is a woman aged 35 to 49 with acute COVID-19.

This clone was recorded only once. This rearrangement joins TRBV7-9 to TRBJ2-3; perhaps TRBD2 as D (6 bases). In germline, CDR1 is SEHNR, CDR2 FQNEAQ (reference sequence). The V and J ends lost 8 bases and 2 bases respectively, with 17 bases between them. The CDR3 sequence is 15 residues long. The CDR3 region has the DNA TGTGCCAGCGTCCAAGGCATAGCGGTCACAGATACGCAGTATTTT. This encodes CASVQGIAVTDTQYF.

The gene calls are TRBV7-8 and TRBJ2-1; the D is unclear. The CDR3 is 13 residues long. V gave up 5 bases and J gave up 12 bases, with 17 bases separating them. Germline V gene data show CDR1 as SGHVS and CDR2 as FQNEAQ. CDR3 region: CASSPGPQVGQFF. The CDR3 DNA is TGTGCCAGCAGCCCCGGCCCCCAGGTCGGGCAGTTCTTC. Combining the CDR3 with reference TRBV7-8 and TRBJ2-1 gives the whole variable domain GAGVSQSPRYKVAKRGQDVALRCDPISGHVSLFWYQQALGQGPEFLTYFQNEAQLDKSGLPSDRFFAERPEGSVSTLKIQRTQQEDSAVYLCASSPGPQVGQFFGPGTRLTVL.

The gene calls are TRBV5-1 and TRBJ2-2; D is possibly TRBD2 (5 bases). V was clipped by 2 bases and J by 7 bases, with 9 bases between them. This CDR3 contains 13 residues. CDR1 is SGHRS and CDR2 is YFSETQ in the germline V gene. This CDR3 reads CASSFRRDGELFF. CDR3 DNA: TGCGCCAGCAGCTTCCGACGGGACGGGGAGCTGTTTTTT.

The chain recombines TRBV7-6 with TRBJ2-3; TRBD1 is a possible D gene (7 bases). This CDR3 region has 14 residues. Germline V gene sequence: CDR1 SGHVS, CDR2 FNYEAQ. V lost 5 bases and J 0 bases, leaving 9 bases between the germline ends. The CDR3 region is CASSPGGSTDTQYF. As DNA, the CDR3 is TGTGCCAGCAGCCCAGGGGGGAGCACAGATACGCAGTATTTT.

The rearrangement uses TRBV4-2 and TRBJ2-1; TRBD2 aligns across 14 bases. The CDR3 length is 19 residues. J was trimmed by 0 bases and V by 7 bases; bases with no gene match: 11. Germline V CDR1 and CDR2: LGHNA, YNFKEQ. The CDR3 sequence is CASTRQGLAGVASYNEQFF. CDR3 sequence (DNA): TGTGCCAGCACCCGGCAGGGACTAGCGGGGGTAGCCTCCTACAATGAGCAGTTCTTC.

This sequence joins TRBV5-1 and TRBJ2-7; 8 bases are a match to TRBD2. J lost 5 bases, V lost 0 bases, and 4 bases had no gene match. This CDR3 has 14 amino acids. The germline CDR1 and CDR2 sequences are SGHRS and YFSETQ. CDR3 residues: CASSLGAGGDEQYF. In DNA, the CDR3 is TGCGCCAGCAGCTTGGGTGCGGGAGGTGACGAGCAGTACTTC. The full variable domain, its missing parts supplied by reference TRBV5-1 and TRBJ2-7, is KAGVTQTPRYLIKTRGQQVTLSCSPISGHRSVSWYQQTPGQGLQFLFEYFSETQRNKGNFPGRFSGRQFSNSRSEMNVSTLELGDSALYLCASSLGAGGDEQYFGPGTRLTVT.

The chain couples TRBV3-1 (or the pseudogene TRBV3-2) to TRBJ2-1; tentatively, D is TRBD1 (6 bases). Germline V gives CDR1 LGHDT, CDR2 YNNKEL (reference sequence). There are 13 residues in the CDR3. Trimming stripped 0 bases from V and 10 bases from J, with 10 bases between. CDR3 in amino acids: CASSQDRGTEQFF. CDR3 nucleotide sequence: TGTGCCAGCAGCCAAGATAGGGGGACAGAGCAGTTCTTC.

The V and J genes are TRBV7-9 and TRBJ1-1; 10 nucleotides match TRBD1. The CDR3 extends over 13 amino acids. The ends lost 1 base at V and 11 bases at J; junction bases unmatched: 4. Looked up from germline, CDR1 is SEHNR and CDR2 is FQNEAQ (reference sequence). CDR3 sequence reads: CASSLGDRGSAFF. CDR3 sequence (DNA): TGTGCCAGCAGCTTAGGGGACAGGGGAAGTGCTTTCTTT.

A few counts support this clone. J is TRBJ1-2 and V is TRBV18, with D possibly TRBD1 on 6 matching bases. The CDR3 is 15 amino acids. Germline V gene sequence: CDR1 KGHSH, CDR2 LQKENI. V dropped 3 bases and J dropped 6 bases, with 17 bases sitting between them. The CDR3 protein is CASSPRRQDLDGYTF. The CDR3 DNA is TGTGCCAGCTCACCTCGGCGACAGGATCTAGATGGCTACACCTTC.

The chain has TRBV6-1 and TRBJ1-2; the match to TRBD1 covers 7 bases. Germline CDR1 reads MNHNS; CDR2 reads SASEGT. Trimming cost V 2 bases and J 4 bases; bases outside gene matches: 10. This CDR3 spans 16 amino acids. The CDR3 coding sequence is TGTGCCAGCAGTGAACGGGGGACAGCGGACATCTATGGCTACACCTTC. Translation gives CASSERGTADIYGYTF.

This chain connects TRBV28 to TRBJ2-4; D is unresolved. Per the germline V gene, CDR1 is MDHEN and CDR2 is SYDVKM. This CDR3 comprises 15 residues. Trimming shortened V by 5 bases and J by 0 bases, and 11 bases separated the two germline ends. CDR3 DNA sequence: TGTGCCAGCAGTCTCCCAGGTTTAGCCAAAAACATTCAGTACTTC. Protein: CASSLPGLAKNIQYF.

The rearrangement links TRBV6-5 to TRBJ2-1; 14 nucleotides agree with TRBD2. In germline, CDR1 is MNHEY, CDR2 SVGAGI. The CDR3 is made up of 16 amino acids. The V segment lost 4 bases and the J segment 7 bases; nucleotides outside the gene matches: 6. CDR3 sequence: CASSSGTSGSFNEQFF. The CDR3 DNA reads TGTGCCAGCAGTTCCGGGACTAGCGGGAGTTTTAATGAGCAGTTCTTC.

This clone was detected once. The V call is TRBV29-1, the J call TRBJ2-1, with 11 bases aligning to TRBD2. This CDR3 comprises 18 residues. The V gene end was trimmed by 7 bases and the J gene end by 0 bases; junction bases not matched to a gene: 14. Germline V CDR1 and CDR2: SQVTM, ANQGSEA. The CDR3 DNA reads TGCAGCGCCGACCTTAGGACTAGCGGGTTGAGCTCCTACAATGAGCAGTTCTTC. Translation gives CSADLRTSGLSSYNEQFF.